The 27 T cell receptor beta chains presented below share a single source sample, sequenced in a study of blood T cell repertoires in COVID-19 (TCRdb year 2020). Library creation used the immunoSEQ multiplex PCR assay. TCRdb carries this immuneACCESS record with in-frame sequences only. Its versions omit some clonotypes, under half of them owing to an unresolved V gene in the studies checked, with the rest unexplained. In all, the sample holds 170,000 or so clones, and approximately 83% of those were seen once. Less than 2% of the sample is held by the ten biggest clonotypes. Sequenced: peripheral blood. The receptors here all came from a human donor in a cohort sampled during active COVID-19.

CDR3 amino acids: CASRIEDQPQHF. CDR3 bases: TGTGCCAGCAGAATCGAGGATCAGCCCCAGCATTTT. The chain employs TRBV12-3 or TRBV12-4 and TRBJ1-5; D is undetermined. Trimming stripped 6 bases from V and 5 bases from J, with 8 bases between. This CDR3 spans 12 amino acids.

This chain's CDR3 is CASSPRAVTDTQYF. The CDR3 nucleotides read TGTGCCAGCAGCCCCAGGGCCGTCACAGATACGCAGTATTTT. V usage is TRBV7-2 and J usage is TRBJ2-3; D is possibly TRBD1 (5 bases). Trimming removed 5 bases at V and 2 bases at J, with 11 bases between. The CDR3 totals 14 residues. Germline CDR1 and CDR2: SGHTA and FQGNSA.

The chain joins TRBV7-2 to TRBJ2-7; 10 nucleotides match TRBD2. Trimming took 0 bases from V and 7 from J; bases not matched to a gene: 9. The CDR3 loop spans 16 amino acids. CDR1 is SGHTA, CDR2 FQGNSA, per germline. The CDR3 bases are TGTGCCAGCAGCTTAGCGAGGCCTAGCGGGGGTCGAGAGCAGTACTTC. Translated, it gives CASSLARPSGGREQYF.

The chain carries TRBV7-9 and TRBJ1-3, with D uncertain. Looked up from germline, CDR1 is SEHNR and CDR2 is FQNEAQ (reference sequence). The CDR3 covers 12 residues. V gave up 7 bases and J gave up 1 base, with 5 bases separating them. The CDR3 region has the DNA TGTGCCAGCATTCAATCTGGAAACACCATATATTTT. Translated: CASIQSGNTIYF.

V and J are TRBV15 and TRBJ1-4; 7 nucleotides agree with TRBD1. Per the germline V gene, CDR1 is LNHNV and CDR2 is YYDKDF (reference sequence). CDR3 length equals 16 residues. Germline trimming cut 0 bases from V and 2 bases from J; bases unmatched to any gene: 3. DNA for the CDR3: TGTGCCACCAGCAGAGACCTGGGACAGACTAATGAAAAACTGTTTTTT. Protein product: CATSRDLGQTNEKLFF.

This clone was seen a single time. The V gene is TRBV27, the J gene TRBJ1-2; tentatively, D is TRBD1 (5 bases). The CDR3 has 14 residues. Per the germline V gene, CDR1 is MNHEY and CDR2 is SMNVEV (reference sequence). Between the trimmed V and J ends, which lost 4 bases and 0 bases, there was a span of 9 bases. CDR3 loop: CASSSRAANYGYTF. In nucleotides, the CDR3 is TGTGCCAGCAGTTCCAGGGCAGCTAACTATGGCTACACCTTC.

In this sample, this clone turned up a few times. CDR3 nucleotides: TGCGCCAGCAGCCCGCCCCGGGACAGGAGATATACTAACTATGGCTACACCTTC. It translates to CASSPPRDRRYTNYGYTF. The chain couples TRBV4-1 to TRBJ1-2; 8 bases are shared with TRBD1. This CDR3 has 18 amino acids. Unmatched junction bases numbered 13, after V lost 4 bases and J lost 0 bases. The germline gives CDR1 MGHRA, CDR2 YSYEKL.

The V gene is TRBV4-3, the J gene TRBJ2-2; D is possibly TRBD1 (6 bases). Germline V lookup: CDR1 LGHNA, CDR2 YSLEER. This CDR3 has 14 residues. The germline V and J ends were trimmed by 0 bases and 5 bases, with 7 bases remaining between them. The CDR3 region is CASSQEDRTGELFF. CDR3 in DNA: TGCGCCAGCAGCCAAGAGGACAGAACCGGGGAGCTGTTTTTT.

This chain connects TRBV4-1 to TRBJ1-6; 9 nucleotides align to TRBD1. Germline V gene sequence: CDR1 MGHRA, CDR2 YSYEKL. After removal of 0 bases from V and 3 bases from J, the junction contained 6 bases not matched to a gene. The CDR3 has 18 residues. The DNA for the CDR3 is TGCGCCAGCAGCCAAGATTTCGGGACAGGGAACTATAATTCACCCCTCCACTTT. It codes for CASSQDFGTGNYNSPLHF.

This chain uses TRBV15 with TRBJ2-3; the match to TRBD1 covers 7 bases. CDR3 length: 17 residues. Unmatched junction bases numbered 19, after V lost 4 bases and J lost 9 bases. Looked up from germline, CDR1 is LNHNV and CDR2 is YYDKDF (reference sequence). The CDR3 nucleotides read TGTGCCACCAGCACCGTTCAAGGACAGGCTTTTGGTCCCACGCAGTATTTT. Its translation is CATSTVQGQAFGPTQYF.

The chain is built from TRBV27 and TRBJ1-5, with D possibly being TRBD1 (5 bases). Between the trimmed V and J ends, which lost 1 base and 8 bases, there was a span of 12 bases. This CDR3 region has 14 residues. CDR1 and CDR2 from the germline V gene are MNHEY and SMNVEV (reference sequence). CDR3 DNA: TGTGCCAGCAGTTTATATCGGACACTCGAGCCCCAGCATTTT. The encoded protein is CASSLYRTLEPQHF.

The rearrangement joins TRBV9 to TRBJ2-3; 15 positions agree with TRBD2. The germline gives CDR1 SGDLS, CDR2 YYNGEE. J gave up 1 base and V 4 bases, and 16 bases lay outside the gene matches. The CDR3 is 21 amino acids. The CDR3 protein is CASSPHPLGLAGGLGTDTQYF. The CDR3 coding sequence is TGTGCCAGCAGCCCGCATCCACTAGGACTAGCGGGGGGGCTCGGCACAGATACGCAGTATTTT.

This sequence joins TRBV7-8 and TRBJ1-4, with 9 positions matching TRBD1. The germline CDR1 and CDR2 sequences are SGHVS and FQNEAQ. The trim removed 6 bases at V and 0 bases at J, leaving 11 bases unmatched. This CDR3 has 18 residues. The chain's CDR3 is CASSSVGQGFATNEKLFF. The CDR3 nucleotides read TGTGCCAGCAGTTCCGTCGGACAGGGGTTTGCAACTAATGAAAAACTGTTTTTT.

The CDR3 spells CASSGLAGPTDTQYF. The CDR3 nucleotides read TGTGCCAGTAGTGGCCTAGCGGGACCCACAGATACGCAGTATTTT. The chain links TRBV19 to TRBJ2-3; TRBD2 matches at 9 bases. Germline CDR1 reads LNHDA; CDR2 reads SQIVND (reference sequence). J was trimmed by 2 bases and V by 5 bases; bases with no gene match: 5. This CDR3 has 15 amino acids.

J is TRBJ2-5 and V is TRBV28; perhaps TRBD1 as D (6 bases). V was pared by 5 bases and J by 1 base, with 11 bases between. The CDR3 runs 14 residues. The germline V gene has CDR1 MDHEN and CDR2 SYDVKM. In nucleotides, the CDR3 is TGTGCCAGCAGTCCCCAACAGGGCCAAGAGACCCAGTACTTC. Translated: CASSPQQGQETQYF. The full variable domain, completed using reference TRBV28 and TRBJ2-5, is DVKVTQSSRYLVKRTGEKVFLECVQDMDHENMFWYRQDPGLGLRLIYFSYDVKMKEKGDIPEGYSVSREKKERFSLILESASTNQTSMYLCASSPQQGQETQYFGPGTRLLVL.

V gene TRBV11-3 combines with J gene TRBJ2-5, with 7 bases matching TRBD1. Per germline, CDR1 SGHNT and CDR2 YENEEA. Losses at the gene ends were 4 bases for V and 4 bases for J; bases not matched to a gene: 9. The CDR3 covers 15 residues. The CDR3 DNA sequence: TGTGCCAGCAGCTCCGGACAGGACGGGCGAGAGACCCAGTACTTC. It specifies CASSSGQDGRETQYF.

The genes are TRBV7-9 and TRBJ1-1; D is ambiguous. The CDR3 contains 12 residues. V shed 1 base and J shed 7 bases, with 7 bases lying between them. The germline gives CDR1 SEHNR, CDR2 FQNEAQ (reference sequence). DNA of the CDR3: TGTGCCAGCAGCTTAGGATACGGTGAAGCTTTCTTT. Its translation: CASSLGYGEAFF.

This clone was recorded only once. The chain links TRBV2 to TRBJ2-7; TRBD2 matches 12 bases. The V segment lost 6 bases and the J segment 3 bases; nucleotides outside the gene matches: 6. The CDR3 totals 15 residues. Germline V lookup: CDR1 SNHLY, CDR2 FYNNEI. For the CDR3, the DNA is TGTGCCAGCAGGGAGGGACTAGCGGGCGTCTACGAGCAGTACTTC. This encodes CASREGLAGVYEQYF.

This chain joins TRBV6-5 and TRBJ1-6; the D is unclear. The CDR3 totals 13 residues. Per the germline V gene, CDR1 is MNHEY and CDR2 is SVGAGI. V was trimmed by 0 bases and J by 7 bases, leaving 4 bases between them. The CDR3, as DNA: TGTGCCAGCAGTTACTCACAGAATTCACCCCTCCACTTT. Translated, it gives CASSYSQNSPLHF.

This chain links TRBV7-2 with TRBJ2-3; unclear D gene. The ends were cut back, 7 bases at V and 0 bases at J, with 20 bases in the middle. Germline V lookup: CDR1 SGHTA, CDR2 FQGNSA. The CDR3 runs to 17 residues. The CDR3 loop is CASTPTRVRPSTDTQYF. In DNA, the CDR3 is TGTGCCAGCACCCCGACCCGGGTCAGACCTAGCACAGATACGCAGTATTTT.

The rearrangement uses TRBV18 and TRBJ1-1; no clear D. CDR3 length equals 17 residues. V shed 0 bases and J shed 1 base, with 15 bases lying between them. Germline lookup yields CDR1 KGHSH and CDR2 LQKENI. CDR3 DNA: TGTGCCAGCTCACCACCAGGAGTGAAAGGGAGGAACACTGAAGCTTTCTTT. This encodes CASSPPGVKGRNTEAFF.

The chain uses TRBV11-2 and TRBJ1-2, with 8 bases that match TRBD1. The junction had 7 bases not matched to a gene; V was cut back by 1 base and J by 9 bases. This CDR3 has 14 residues. Germline V gene data show CDR1 as SGHAT and CDR2 as FQNNGV. CDR3 bases: TGTGCCAGCAGCTTAGGTCCAGGGGGCGGACGCTACACCTTC. It codes for CASSLGPGGGRYTF.

This chain connects TRBV28 to TRBJ2-1; 10 nucleotides match TRBD2. This CDR3 contains 18 residues. Germline lookup yields CDR1 MDHEN and CDR2 SYDVKM. V lost 6 bases and J lost 0; bases outside the gene matches: 11. The CDR3 loop reads CASRIRLAGLSSYNEQFF. The CDR3 DNA is TGTGCCAGCAGGATCCGACTAGCGGGCTTGAGCTCCTACAATGAGCAGTTCTTC.

V is TRBV5-4 and J is TRBJ2-7; 10 positions agree with TRBD1. The CDR3 runs to 15 residues. V gave up 2 bases and J gave up 6 bases; unmatched junction bases: 8. Germline CDR1 is SGHNT and CDR2 is YYREEE (reference sequence). Here the CDR3 DNA reads TGTGCCAGCAGCTTTGGGACAGGGGAAGGGCGCGAGCAGTACTTC. Protein: CASSFGTGEGREQYF.

This chain uses TRBV9 with TRBJ1-6; D gene uncertain. Germline CDR1 reads SGDLS; CDR2 reads YYNGEE. Trimming removed 4 bases from V and 7 bases from J, with 15 bases in between. The CDR3 consists of 15 residues. CDR3 in DNA: TGTGCCAGCAGCCTAAGGACGGAGGGAAATTCACCCCTCCACTTT. It is translated as CASSLRTEGNSPLHF.

The chain has TRBV27 and TRBJ2-1, with unresolved D. Germline V gene data show CDR1 as MNHEY and CDR2 as SMNVEV (reference sequence). Trimming shortened V by 3 bases and J by 0 bases, and 6 bases separated the two germline ends. The CDR3 runs to 14 residues. The CDR3 DNA reads TGTGCCAGCAGTTTCCCGGGCTCCTACAATGAGCAGTTCTTC. It translates to CASSFPGSYNEQFF.

This sequence joins TRBV6-5 and TRBJ1-2; D uncertain. Trimming took 4 bases from V and 4 from J, leaving 13 bases between them. Germline lookup yields CDR1 MNHEY and CDR2 SVGAGI. This CDR3 has 14 amino acids. The CDR3 DNA is TGTGCCAGCAGTTGGAGGGCAGGAATCTATGGCTACACCTTC. It translates to CASSWRAGIYGYTF.